Listed here are 16 T cell receptor beta chains from one sample, sequenced in a study of T cell responses to AZD1222 COVID-19 vaccine. The assay was immunoSEQ multiplex PCR, and TCRdb's table has in-frame clones only and misses some. Of 130,000 or so clones in the sample, 90% were seen once. This sample comprised peripheral blood, obtained on day 0 of AZD1222 vaccination. The receptors shown here come from an adult in good health.

V gene TRBV4-2 combines with J gene TRBJ1-2; 7 bases match TRBD1. The length of the CDR3 is 15 residues. V lost 4 bases and J lost 7; bases outside the gene matches: 12. CDR1 is LGHNA and CDR2 is YNFKEQ in the germline V gene. The CDR3 bases are TGTGCCAGCAGCCCCCGCCGGGACAGCGGTGCTGGCTACACCTTC. It translates to CASSPRRDSGAGYTF.

The chain employs TRBV6-6 and TRBJ1-2; maybe TRBD1 (6 bases). The V end lost 5 bases, the J end lost 8 bases, and 24 bases lay between the germline ends. There are 16 residues in the CDR3. Per the germline V gene, CDR1 is MNHNY and CDR2 is SVGAGI (reference sequence). CDR3 in amino acids: CASSQQEDSHILGYTF. In DNA, the CDR3 is TGTGCCAGCAGTCAACAGGAGGACAGCCATATACTCGGCTACACCTTC.

This clone showed up just once. CDR3 amino acids: CASSTQGSHQPQHF. As DNA, the CDR3 is TGTGCCAGCAGTACACAGGGATCCCATCAGCCCCAGCATTTT. The chain joins TRBV27 to TRBJ1-5; TRBD1 might be the D (6 bases). In germline, CDR1 is MNHEY, CDR2 SMNVEV (reference sequence). This CDR3 comprises 14 residues. Deletions cut 5 bases from V and 5 bases from J, with 13 bases between.

As concerns this clone: This CDR3 is also generated by other DNA sequences in the sample. The chain recombines TRBV5-1 with TRBJ2-3, with TRBD2 as a possible D gene (5 bases). CDR3 length: 15 residues. The V gene's germline CDR1 is SGHRS and CDR2 YFSETQ. The V gene lost 0 bases and the J gene lost 0 bases, with 8 bases spanning the gap. The CDR3 DNA follows: TGCGCCAGCAGCTTGGGCCTAGCTAGCACAGATACGCAGTATTTT. Protein: CASSLGLASTDTQYF.

The gene calls are TRBV2 and TRBJ2-1; D perhaps matches TRBD2 (5 bases). V was clipped by 5 bases and J by 4 bases, with 12 bases between them. The CDR3 runs to 14 residues. Per germline, CDR1 SNHLY and CDR2 FYNNEI. CDR3 loop: CASSNPADYNEQFF. As DNA, the CDR3 is TGTGCCAGCAGTAACCCAGCGGATTACAATGAGCAGTTCTTC.

The chain uses TRBV28 and TRBJ2-5; TRBD1 matches 7 bases. Germline CDR1 is MDHEN and CDR2 is SYDVKM. V shed 5 bases, J shed 5 bases, and the junction held 5 bases outside the gene matches. CDR3 length: 13 residues. In nucleotides, the CDR3 is TGTGCCAGCAGTCTACAGGGGATGGAGACCCAGTACTTC. This encodes CASSLQGMETQYF.

The chain combines TRBV7-6 with TRBJ1-3; D ambiguous. Germline values: CDR1 SGHVS, CDR2 FNYEAQ. The CDR3 loop spans 15 amino acids. Trimming stripped 4 bases from V and 0 bases from J, with 10 bases between. CDR3 loop: CASSSIRDSGNTIYF. The CDR3 DNA reads TGTGCCAGCAGCTCAATCCGGGACTCTGGAAACACCATATATTTT.

In the case of this clone: Other DNA sequences in this specimen translate into the identical CDR3. The chain has TRBV12-3 or TRBV12-4 and TRBJ1-5; D gene ambiguous. V lost 3 bases, J lost 4 bases, and 7 bases lay in between. This CDR3 has 13 amino acids. CDR3 nucleotide sequence: TGTGCCAGCAGTTTGGCAGAAAATCAGCCCCAGCATTTT. It is translated as CASSLAENQPQHF.

This chain joins TRBV9 and TRBJ1-2, with D possibly TRBD1 on 5 matching bases. CDR1 SGDLS and CDR2 YYNGEE come from the germline V gene. Trimming removed 5 bases from V and 5 bases from J, with 19 bases in between. The CDR3 totals 15 residues. CDR3 nucleotide sequence: TGTGCCAGCAGTCACCAGACAGTCGGTAGATATGGCTACACCTTC. Translating gives CASSHQTVGRYGYTF. Full variable domain (rest looked up from reference TRBV9 and TRBJ1-2): DSGVTQTPKHLITATGQRVTLRCSPRSGDLSVYWYQQSLDQGLQFLIQYYNGEERAKGNILERFSAQQFPDLHSELNLSSLELGDSALYFCASSHQTVGRYGYTFGSGTRLTVV.

This rearrangement joins TRBV19 to TRBJ2-7; possible D gene TRBD2, 6 bases. CDR3 length equals 15 residues. Germline-derived CDR1 and CDR2 are LNHDA and SQIVND (reference sequence). V was shortened by 2 bases and J by 4 bases, with 15 bases between the two germline ends. CDR3 DNA: TGTGCCAGTAGTATACGGGTGGCGGGATTTTACGAGCAGTACTTC. Translated, it gives CASSIRVAGFYEQYF. Using reference TRBV19 and TRBJ2-7 for the parts outside the CDR3, the full variable domain is DGGITQSPKYLFRKEGQNVTLSCEQNLNHDAMYWYRQDPGQGLRLIYYSQIVNDFQKGDIAEGYSVSREKKESFPLTVTSAQKNPTAFYLCASSIRVAGFYEQYFGPGTRLTVT.

The V and J genes are TRBV6-5 and TRBJ2-7, with 12 nucleotides matching TRBD1. The V and J ends lost 0 bases and 3 bases, in that order; junction bases with no gene match: 3. This CDR3 region has 16 residues. CDR1 is MNHEY and CDR2 is SVGAGI in the germline V gene. CDR3 sequence: CASSYSGTGGSYEQYF. The DNA for the CDR3 is TGTGCCAGCAGTTACTCAGGGACAGGGGGCAGCTACGAGCAGTACTTC.

This clone was detected a few times. The rearrangement joins TRBV5-6 to TRBJ1-2, with TRBD1 matching 10 bases. Unmatched junction bases numbered 10, after V lost 4 bases and J lost 7 bases. The length of the CDR3 is 15 residues. Germline V gene lookup returns CDR1 SGHDT and CDR2 YYEEEE. The CDR3 region has the DNA TGTGCCAGCAGCCAAGGGACAGGGGAGTTGTCTGGCTACACCTTC. This gives the protein CASSQGTGELSGYTF.

The chain employs TRBV18 and TRBJ2-4; possibly TRBD1 or TRBD2 for D (5 bases each). CDR1 and CDR2 from the germline V gene are KGHSH and LQKENI. The CDR3 is made up of 14 amino acids. V lost 4 bases, J lost 4 bases, and 11 bases lay in between. The CDR3 reads CASSLPGRKNIQYF. In DNA, the CDR3 is TGTGCCAGCTCACTCCCGGGACGGAAAAACATTCAGTACTTC.

The chain couples TRBV2 to TRBJ2-7; no clear D. This CDR3 is 12 amino acids long. The germline CDR1 and CDR2 sequences are SNHLY and FYNNEI. Trimming stripped 4 bases from V and 4 bases from J, with 8 bases between. CDR3 sequence: CASSVGGYEQYF. As DNA, the CDR3 is TGTGCCAGCAGTGTTGGTGGGTACGAGCAGTACTTC.

This chain joins TRBV3-1 (or the pseudogene TRBV3-2) and TRBJ1-5; D perhaps matches TRBD1 (5 bases). The CDR3 extends over 14 amino acids. Germline V gives CDR1 LGHDT, CDR2 YNNKEL (reference sequence). V lost 0 bases and J lost 4, with 7 bases in between. In DNA form, the CDR3 reads TGTGCCAGCAGCCAAGAGAACAGGAATCAGCCCCAGCATTTT. It encodes CASSQENRNQPQHF.

The chain links TRBV15 to TRBJ2-1, with TRBD2 identical over 7 bases. Germline CDR1 reads LNHNV; CDR2 reads YYDKDF (reference sequence). The CDR3 totals 19 residues. V lost 0 bases, J lost 5 bases, and 16 bases stayed unmatched. The CDR3 nucleotides read TGTGCCACCAGCAGAGATTTAGCGGCGGTCCTAGCGGATCACAATGAGCAGTTCTTC. Encoded protein: CATSRDLAAVLADHNEQFF.